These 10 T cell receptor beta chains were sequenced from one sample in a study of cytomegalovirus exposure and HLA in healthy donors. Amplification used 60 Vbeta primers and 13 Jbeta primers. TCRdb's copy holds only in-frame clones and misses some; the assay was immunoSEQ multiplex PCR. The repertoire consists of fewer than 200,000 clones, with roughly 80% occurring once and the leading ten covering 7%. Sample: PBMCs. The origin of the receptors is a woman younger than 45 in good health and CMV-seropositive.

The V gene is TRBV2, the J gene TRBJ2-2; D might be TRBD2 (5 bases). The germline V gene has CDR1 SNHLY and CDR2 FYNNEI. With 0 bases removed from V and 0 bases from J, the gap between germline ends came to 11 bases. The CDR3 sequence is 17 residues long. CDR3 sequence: CASSEAELDSNTGELFF. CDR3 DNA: TGTGCCAGCAGTGAAGCCGAACTAGACTCGAACACCGGGGAGCTGTTTTTT.

The CDR3 region is CASSLLSGGRAGELFF. CDR3 nucleotide sequence: TGTGCCAGCAGCTTACTCAGCGGGGGAAGGGCCGGGGAGCTGTTTTTT. V is TRBV7-7 and J is TRBJ2-2; 8 nucleotides line up with TRBD2. This CDR3 region has 16 residues. V shed 2 bases, J shed 6 bases, and the junction held 8 bases outside the gene matches. Germline V gene lookup returns CDR1 SSHAT and CDR2 FNYEAQ (reference sequence).

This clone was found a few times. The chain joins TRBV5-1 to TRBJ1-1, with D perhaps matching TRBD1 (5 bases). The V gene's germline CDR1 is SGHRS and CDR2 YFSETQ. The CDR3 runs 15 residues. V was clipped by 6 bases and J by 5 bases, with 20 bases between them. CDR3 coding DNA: TGCGCCAGCACCGTCGATAGGGGTGCGGCGACTGAAGCTTTCTTT. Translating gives CASTVDRGAATEAFF.

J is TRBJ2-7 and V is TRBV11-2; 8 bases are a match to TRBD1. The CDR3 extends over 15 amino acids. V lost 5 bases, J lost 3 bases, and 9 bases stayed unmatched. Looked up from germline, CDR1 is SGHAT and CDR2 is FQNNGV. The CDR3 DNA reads TGTGCCAGCAGCGCTCCCGGGACAGGCATCTACGAGCAGTACTTC. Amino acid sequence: CASSAPGTGIYEQYF.

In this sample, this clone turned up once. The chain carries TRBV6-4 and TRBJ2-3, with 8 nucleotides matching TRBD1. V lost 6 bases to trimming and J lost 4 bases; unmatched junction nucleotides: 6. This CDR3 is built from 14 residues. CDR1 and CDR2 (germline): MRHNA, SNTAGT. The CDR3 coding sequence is TGTGCCAGCAGCCAGACAGGGGAGGCAGATACGCAGTATTTT. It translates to CASSQTGEADTQYF.

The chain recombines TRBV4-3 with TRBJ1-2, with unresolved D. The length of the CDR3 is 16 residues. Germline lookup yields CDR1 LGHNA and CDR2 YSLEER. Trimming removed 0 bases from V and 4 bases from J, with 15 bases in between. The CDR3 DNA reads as TGCGCCAGCAGCCAAGATAGGAGAGGGAAACCCTATGGCTACACCTTC. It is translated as CASSQDRRGKPYGYTF.

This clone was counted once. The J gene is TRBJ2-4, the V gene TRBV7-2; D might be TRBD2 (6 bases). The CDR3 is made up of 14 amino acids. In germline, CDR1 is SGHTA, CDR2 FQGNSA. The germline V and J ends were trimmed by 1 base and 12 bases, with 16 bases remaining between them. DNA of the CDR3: TGTGCCAGCAGCTTAGTCGTGGCTAGCGCCCATCAGTACTTC. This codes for CASSLVVASAHQYF.

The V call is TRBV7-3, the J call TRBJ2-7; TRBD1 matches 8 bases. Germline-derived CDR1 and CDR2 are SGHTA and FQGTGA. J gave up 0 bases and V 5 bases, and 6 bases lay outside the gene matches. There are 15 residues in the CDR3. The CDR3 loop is CASSINRGSSYEQYF. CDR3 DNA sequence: TGTGCCAGCAGCATCAACAGGGGGAGCTCCTACGAGCAGTACTTC.

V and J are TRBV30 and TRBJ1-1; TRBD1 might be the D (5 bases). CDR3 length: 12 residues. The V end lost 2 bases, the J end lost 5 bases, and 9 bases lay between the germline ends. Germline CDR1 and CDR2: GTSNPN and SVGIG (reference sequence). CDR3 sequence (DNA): TGTGCCTGGAGTAGGGGAGGTACTGAAGCTTTCTTT. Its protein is CAWSRGGTEAFF.

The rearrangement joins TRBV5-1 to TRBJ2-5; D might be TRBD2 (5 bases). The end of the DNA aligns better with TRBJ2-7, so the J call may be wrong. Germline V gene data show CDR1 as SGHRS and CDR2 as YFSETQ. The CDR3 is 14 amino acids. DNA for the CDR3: TGCGCCAGCAGCTTGGTCACGGGAACCTACGAGCAGTACTTC. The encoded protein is CASSLVTGTYEQYF.